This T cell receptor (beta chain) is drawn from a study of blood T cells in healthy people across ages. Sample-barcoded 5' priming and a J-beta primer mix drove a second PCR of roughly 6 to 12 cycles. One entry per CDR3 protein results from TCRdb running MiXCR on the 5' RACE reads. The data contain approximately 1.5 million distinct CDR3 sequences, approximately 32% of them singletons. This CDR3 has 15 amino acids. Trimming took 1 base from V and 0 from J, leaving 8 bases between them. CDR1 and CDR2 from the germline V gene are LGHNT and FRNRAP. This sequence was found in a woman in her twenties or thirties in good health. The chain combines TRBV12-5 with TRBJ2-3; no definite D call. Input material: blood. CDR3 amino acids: CASGLGGASTDTQYF. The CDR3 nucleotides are TGTGCTAGTGGTTTGGGAGGAGCGAGCACAGATACGCAGTATTTT.